A single sample gave rise to the 25 T cell receptor beta chains below, sequenced in a study of shared clonotypes between healthy human individuals. Assay used: immunoSEQ multiplex PCR; TCRdb lists only in-frame clones, some missing. Of 2,500,000 or so clones listed, approximately 93% are singletons. The sample was naive CD4+ T cells from PBMCs. Subset of the sample: CD45RA+ positively selected. The source of these receptors is a man between 18 and 35 years old in good health. Some clones in this sample may be carry-over from other donors' samples.

This chain connects TRBV2 to TRBJ1-3; D gene ambiguous. V was clipped by 7 bases and J by 3 bases, with 19 bases between them. The CDR3 extends over 16 amino acids. CDR1 is SNHLY, CDR2 FYNNEI, per germline. CDR3 DNA: TGTGCCAGCACCTTTAGGAGAGCGACGGGTGGAAACACCATATATTTT. Amino acid sequence: CASTFRRATGGNTIYF.

This clone was seen a single time. This chain joins TRBV9 and TRBJ2-5; 8 bases line up with TRBD2. CDR1 is SGDLS and CDR2 is YYNGEE in the germline V gene. The V and J ends lost 4 bases and 2 bases, in that order; junction bases with no gene match: 4. The CDR3 extends over 14 amino acids. In DNA, the CDR3 is TGTGCCAGCAGCACTACTAGCGGACAAGAGACCCAGTACTTC. Encoded protein: CASSTTSGQETQYF.

The chain carries TRBV4-3 and TRBJ2-4; tentatively, D is TRBD2 (5 bases). V gave up 3 bases and J gave up 1 base, with 13 bases separating them. CDR1 and CDR2 from the germline V gene are LGHNA and YSLEER. The CDR3 spans 16 residues. The CDR3 protein is CASSQEGSSAKNIQYF. For the CDR3, the DNA is TGCGCCAGCAGCCAGGAAGGGAGTTCGGCCAAAAACATTCAGTACTTC.

The rearrangement links TRBV4-3 to TRBJ2-3, with 8 bases matching TRBD1. Per the germline V gene, CDR1 is LGHNA and CDR2 is YSLEER. CDR3 length: 15 amino acids. V shed 4 bases, J shed 6 bases, and the junction held 9 bases outside the gene matches. The CDR3 DNA is TGCGCCAGCAGCCCTGGACAGGGAGTAATGGATACGCAGTATTTT. Translated, it gives CASSPGQGVMDTQYF.

The rearrangement joins TRBV28 to TRBJ2-7; D is uncertain. Germline CDR1 is MDHEN and CDR2 is SYDVKM. The length of the CDR3 is 13 residues. V was pared by 2 bases and J by 5 bases, with 10 bases between. CDR3 nucleotide sequence: TGTGCCAGCAGTTTAGAGCGTTCCAACGAGCAGTACTTC. Translated: CASSLERSNEQYF.

This rearrangement joins TRBV7-2 to TRBJ2-3; TRBD2 matches at 9 bases. The V gene end was trimmed by 1 base and the J gene end by 3 bases; junction bases not matched to a gene: 5. The V gene's germline CDR1 is SGHTA and CDR2 FQGNSA. This CDR3 region has 16 residues. The CDR3 DNA sequence: TGTGCCAGCAGCTTAGGTAGCGGGAGTCCGACAGATACGCAGTATTTT. Protein sequence: CASSLGSGSPTDTQYF.

The chain links TRBV28 to TRBJ2-7; 7 bases are shared with TRBD1. The germline gives CDR1 MDHEN, CDR2 SYDVKM. Losses at the gene ends were 2 bases for V and 3 bases for J; bases not matched to a gene: 4. CDR3 length: 14 amino acids. The CDR3, as DNA: TGTGCCAGCAGTTTAGTCGGACAGGACTACGAGCAGTACTTC. It codes for CASSLVGQDYEQYF.

This chain joins TRBV11-1 and TRBJ2-5; D may be TRBD2 (6 bases). V was trimmed by 2 bases and J by 4 bases, leaving 8 bases between them. The CDR3 contains 13 residues. Per the germline V gene, CDR1 is SGHAT and CDR2 is FQDESV (reference sequence). The CDR3 DNA follows: TGTGCCAGCAGCTTACACGGGGGAGAGACCCAGTACTTC. Encoded protein: CASSLHGGETQYF.

This sequence joins TRBV6-4 and TRBJ2-1, with 12 nucleotides matching TRBD1. V was pared by 10 bases and J by 0 bases, with 25 bases of the junction left unmatched. The length of the CDR3 is 22 residues. Germline lookup yields CDR1 MRHNA and CDR2 SNTAGT. CDR3 sequence: CATRDPRSGTGGYRGSYNEQFF. In DNA form, the CDR3 reads TGTGCCACCAGAGACCCCCGCTCCGGGACAGGGGGCTACCGGGGCTCCTACAATGAGCAGTTCTTC.

Comments on this clone: Within the sample, other DNA sequences also encode this same CDR3. CDR3 in DNA: TGTGCCAGCAGCCCCAGACAGGGGATGAACACTGAAGCTTTCTTT. It translates to CASSPRQGMNTEAFF. The chain joins TRBV7-9 to TRBJ1-1; TRBD1 aligns across 8 bases. CDR1 is SEHNR and CDR2 is FQNEAQ in the germline V gene (reference sequence). The CDR3 extends over 15 amino acids. Trimming cost V 5 bases and J 0 bases; bases outside gene matches: 5.

Notes on this clone: Other DNA sequences within the sample encode an identical CDR3. This chain connects TRBV28 to TRBJ2-2, with a tentative D call TRBD2 (5 bases). The CDR3 loop spans 15 amino acids. Germline V gene lookup returns CDR1 MDHEN and CDR2 SYDVKM. With 3 bases removed from V and 0 bases from J, the gap between germline ends came to 8 bases. CDR3 in amino acids: CASSFPGTNTGELFF. CDR3 coding DNA: TGTGCCAGCAGTTTCCCCGGGACGAACACCGGGGAGCTGTTTTTT.

V gene TRBV14 combines with J gene TRBJ2-7; D possibly corresponds to TRBD1 (5 bases). The CDR3 runs 13 residues. V was cut by 0 bases and J by 6 bases, with 9 bases left in between. Germline CDR1 and CDR2: SGHDN and FVKESK. CDR3 nucleotides: TGTGCCAGCAGCCAAGACAGGGTACGCGAGCAGTACTTC. Residues: CASSQDRVREQYF.

The chain is built from TRBV7-2 and TRBJ2-2, with 11 bases matching TRBD1. The CDR3 length is 16 residues. J lost 6 bases, V lost 5 bases, and 8 bases had no gene match. Germline V gives CDR1 SGHTA, CDR2 FQGNSA. The CDR3 spells CASSGQGARKAGELFF. The CDR3 coding sequence is TGTGCCAGCAGCGGACAGGGGGCGCGGAAGGCCGGGGAGCTGTTTTTT.

CDR3 region: CATSRTVNQPQHF. CDR3 sequence (DNA): TGTGCCACCAGCAGAACGGTTAATCAGCCCCAGCATTTT. The chain employs TRBV15 and TRBJ1-5, with no clear D. Germline V CDR1 and CDR2: LNHNV, YYDKDF (reference sequence). The length of the CDR3 is 13 residues. V lost 2 bases, J lost 4 bases, and 6 bases lay in between.

The J gene is TRBJ2-1, the V gene TRBV7-3; tentatively, D is TRBD2 (6 bases). The CDR3 consists of 12 residues. Trimming stripped 5 bases from V and 9 bases from J, with 11 bases between. The germline V gene has CDR1 SGHTA and CDR2 FQGTGA. DNA for the CDR3: TGTGCCAGCAGCACTCCGCGGGGTGAGCAGTTCTTC. Amino acids: CASSTPRGEQFF.

This chain joins TRBV28 and TRBJ1-3, with D hard to call. The V end lost 3 bases, the J end lost 5 bases, and 8 bases lay between the germline ends. The CDR3 loop spans 13 amino acids. The germline V gene encodes CDR1 MDHEN and CDR2 SYDVKM. The CDR3 region is CASSFYYRNTIYF. DNA for the CDR3: TGTGCCAGCAGTTTCTATTATCGAAACACCATATATTTT.

As for this clone: In the same sample, other DNA sequences code for this CDR3. The V gene is TRBV6-5, the J gene TRBJ2-3, with unresolved D. V gave up 2 bases and J gave up 5 bases, with 2 bases separating them. CDR3 length: 11 residues. Germline V gene data show CDR1 as MNHEY and CDR2 as SVGAGI. Here the CDR3 DNA reads TGTGCCAGCAGTTACAAAGATACGCAGTATTTT. Its protein product is CASSYKDTQYF.

About this clone: The same CDR3 can be traced to other DNA sequences in this sample. This rearrangement joins TRBV2 to TRBJ1-3; D uncertain. This CDR3 has 16 residues. The germline V gene encodes CDR1 SNHLY and CDR2 FYNNEI. V was pared by 3 bases and J by 0 bases, with 12 bases between. The CDR3 DNA sequence: TGTGCCAGCAGTGAGGTCGCAGCTCGCTCTGGAAACACCATATATTTT. It specifies CASSEVAARSGNTIYF.

The chain carries TRBV19 and TRBJ2-2; D is unclear. CDR1 and CDR2 from the germline V gene are LNHDA and SQIVND (reference sequence). With 0 bases removed from V and 1 base from J, the gap between germline ends came to 12 bases. This CDR3 region has 17 residues. CDR3: CASSIDQNPQNTGELFF. In DNA, the CDR3 is TGTGCCAGTAGTATAGATCAAAATCCCCAGAACACCGGGGAGCTGTTTTTT.

The chain carries TRBV2 and TRBJ2-7; unclear D gene. V was clipped by 5 bases and J by 3 bases, with 11 bases between them. Germline values: CDR1 SNHLY, CDR2 FYNNEI. The CDR3 spans 13 residues. The CDR3 sequence is CASSLSPYYEQYF. In DNA form, the CDR3 reads TGTGCCAGCAGTTTGAGCCCTTACTACGAGCAGTACTTC.

Concerning this clone: The germline gene is not matched at one end of the junction; a read error may be the cause. This rearrangement joins TRBV6-6 to TRBJ2-5, with a weak D call TRBD1 (5 bases). Germline V lookup: CDR1 MNHNY, CDR2 SVGAGI (reference sequence). This CDR3 is 13 amino acids long. CDR3 DNA: TGTGCCAACAGTGGGGCTAGTCAAGAGACCCAGTACTTC. It translates to CANSGASQETQYF.

The V and J genes are TRBV25-1 and TRBJ2-7, with D possibly being TRBD2 (5 bases). Germline V CDR1 and CDR2: MGHDK, SYGVNS. CDR3 length: 13 residues. V was clipped by 8 bases and J by 2 bases, with 13 bases between them. The CDR3 reads CASSRDGAYEQYF. DNA for the CDR3: TGTGCCAGCTCCCGTGACGGGGCCTACGAGCAGTACTTC.

The V gene is TRBV6-6, the J gene TRBJ1-1, with D possibly matching TRBD1 (6 bases). Trimming removed 6 bases from V and 5 bases from J, with 13 bases in between. Germline loops: CDR1 MNHNY, CDR2 SVGAGI (reference sequence). The CDR3 has 13 amino acids. Here the CDR3 DNA reads TGTGCCAGCAGACAGGGTTGGGGGACTGAAGCTTTCTTT. Its translation: CASRQGWGTEAFF.

This clone has just one count. The chain carries TRBV28 and TRBJ2-2, with D unclear. Trimming took off 7 bases at V and 6 bases at J, with 9 bases between the two ends. The CDR3 length is 12 residues. Per germline, CDR1 MDHEN and CDR2 SYDVKM. The CDR3 loop reads CASINSPGELFF. The CDR3 nucleotides read TGTGCCAGCATCAATAGTCCCGGGGAGCTGTTTTTT.

On this clone itself: Other DNA sequences in this specimen translate into the identical CDR3. V is TRBV11-3 and J is TRBJ1-1; unclear D gene. V lost 1 base, J lost 1 base, and 4 bases lay in between. The germline CDR1 and CDR2 sequences are SGHNT and YENEEA. The CDR3 covers 13 residues. The CDR3 DNA reads TGTGCCAGCAGCTTAGCAGGGAACACTGAAGCTTTCTTT. Its translation: CASSLAGNTEAFF.